These 20 T cell receptor beta chains came from one sample sequenced in a study of cytotoxic CD8 clonotypes in ibrutinib-treated CLL (dated by TCRdb to about 2021). Reading the label with the study, this specimen's time point is: roughly 2 years on ibrutinib. The receptor library was made with the immunoSEQ multiplex PCR assay. TCRdb obtained this table from immuneACCESS and retained in-frame rearrangements with V and J assigned. These tables miss some clones; where compared with another copy, unresolved V genes account for less than half of the shortfall, and the remainder is unexplained. Present in this sample are approximately 120,000 clones, around four fifths of which were seen just once. Clones ranked in the top ten supply 2.5% to 3.5% of the sample. Sequences were derived from PBMCs, sampled after 24 months of ibrutinib treatment. The receptors were gathered from a human donor with chronic lymphocytic leukemia.

This clone came up once. V is TRBV6-1 and J is TRBJ1-2; 9 bases map to TRBD1. Germline V gene data show CDR1 as MNHNS and CDR2 as SASEGT. The CDR3 is 14 amino acids. Trimming removed 4 bases from V and 0 bases from J; junction bases left unmatched: 0. CDR3 nucleotides: TGTGCCAGCAGTGGACAGGGGGCTAACTATGGCTACACCTTC. Protein sequence: CASSGQGANYGYTF.

The chain joins TRBV19 to TRBJ1-2; 8 bases agree with TRBD1. The germline gives CDR1 LNHDA, CDR2 SQIVND (reference sequence). V dropped 9 bases and J dropped 4; count of bases not matched to a gene: 10. The CDR3 extends over 14 amino acids. Here the CDR3 reads CASLETGEAYGYTF. CDR3 coding DNA: TGTGCCAGCCTGGAGACAGGGGAAGCCTATGGCTACACCTTC.

The V gene is TRBV5-1, the J gene TRBJ2-1, with TRBD1 identical over 10 bases. Germline V CDR1 and CDR2: SGHRS, YFSETQ. Unmatched junction bases numbered 7, after V lost 3 bases and J lost 10 bases. This CDR3 is 14 amino acids long. The CDR3 protein is CASSWGTGVGEQFF. CDR3 DNA: TGCGCCAGCAGCTGGGGGACAGGGGTTGGGGAGCAGTTCTTC.

This clone was observed once. V is TRBV18 and J is TRBJ2-4; TRBD1 aligns across 7 bases. Trimming cost V 3 bases and J 3 bases; bases outside gene matches: 11. Per germline, CDR1 KGHSH and CDR2 LQKENI. The CDR3 has 17 residues. The CDR3 DNA is TGTGCCAGCTCACCCCCCTCGTCAGGGGGTAGCAAAAACATTCAGTACTTC. The encoded protein is CASSPPSSGGSKNIQYF.

The V and J genes are TRBV5-1 and TRBJ1-6, with D unclear. The V end was cut by 4 bases, the J end by 0 bases, with 17 bases between. The CDR3 contains 18 residues. The germline V gene has CDR1 SGHRS and CDR2 YFSETQ. The CDR3 here is CASSQRDGYSSYNSPLHF. DNA of the CDR3: TGCGCCAGCAGCCAACGGGATGGCTATAGCTCCTATAATTCACCCCTCCACTTT.

CDR3 in amino acids: CASGEGPPSHEQFF. The CDR3 nucleotides are TGTGCCAGCGGAGAAGGACCACCTAGCCATGAGCAGTTCTTC. The rearrangement joins TRBV7-3 to TRBJ2-1; TRBD2 is a possible D gene (5 bases). The CDR3 has 14 residues. Germline CDR1 reads SGHTA; CDR2 reads FQGTGA. Trimming stripped 8 bases from V and 8 bases from J, with 19 bases between.

This clone has just one count. The chain joins TRBV19 to TRBJ1-2; maybe TRBD1 (6 bases). CDR1 and CDR2 from the germline V gene are LNHDA and SQIVND (reference sequence). Trimming removed 1 base from V and 8 bases from J, with 11 bases in between. The CDR3 contains 13 residues. CDR3 in DNA: TGTGCCAGTAGTATAGGGCAGGGGCTCGGCTACACCTTC. Encoded protein: CASSIGQGLGYTF. Complete variable domain (other parts from reference TRBV19 and TRBJ1-2): DGGITQSPKYLFRKEGQNVTLSCEQNLNHDAMYWYRQDPGQGLRLIYYSQIVNDFQKGDIAEGYSVSREKKESFPLTVTSAQKNPTAFYLCASSIGQGLGYTFGSGTRLTVV.

The chain combines TRBV11-2 with TRBJ2-5; either TRBD1 or TRBD2 may fit D (5 bases each). V was pared by 4 bases and J by 1 base, with 16 bases between. CDR1 is SGHAT and CDR2 is FQNNGV in the germline V gene. The CDR3 runs 16 residues. The CDR3 spells CASSSPRGAIQETQYF. The CDR3 DNA is TGTGCCAGCAGCTCCCCTAGAGGGGCGATCCAAGAGACCCAGTACTTC.

This rearrangement joins TRBV7-2 to TRBJ2-7, with 7 bases that match TRBD1. CDR3 length equals 14 residues. CDR1 and CDR2 from the germline V gene are SGHTA and FQGNSA. After removal of 1 base from V and 4 bases from J, the junction contained 4 bases not matched to a gene. CDR3 DNA: TGTGCCAGCAGCTTAGGAGGGGGCACTTACGAGCAGTACTTC. Translation: CASSLGGGTYEQYF.

This sequence joins TRBV6-6 and TRBJ1-1; D possibly corresponds to TRBD1 (6 bases). CDR1 is MNHNY and CDR2 is SVGAGI in the germline V gene (reference sequence). CDR3 length: 11 amino acids. V was shortened by 5 bases and J by 10 bases, with 11 bases between the two germline ends. CDR3: CASSRGTLAFF. CDR3 nucleotide sequence: TGTGCCAGCAGTCGAGGGACACTAGCTTTCTTT.

The chain combines TRBV7-9 with TRBJ2-2; TRBD1 aligns across 8 bases. CDR1 SEHNR and CDR2 FQNEAQ come from the germline V gene (reference sequence). With V trimmed by 10 bases and J by 4 bases, 11 bases remained unmatched. The CDR3 extends over 15 amino acids. CDR3 loop: CATNHGQGPTGELFF. The CDR3 nucleotides are TGTGCCACCAACCACGGACAGGGTCCCACCGGGGAGCTGTTTTTT.

This chain uses TRBV6-5 with TRBJ2-7; 7 bases match TRBD2. Germline lookup yields CDR1 MNHEY and CDR2 SVGAGI. This CDR3 is built from 13 residues. Trimming removed 6 bases from V and 1 base from J; junction bases left unmatched: 3. The CDR3 bases are TGTGCCAGCAGGAGGGAGGGTTCCTACGAGCAGTACTTC. This translates into CASRREGSYEQYF.

This chain links TRBV6-6 with TRBJ1-2, with D unclear. V was trimmed by 6 bases and J by 5 bases, leaving 13 bases between them. CDR1 is MNHNY and CDR2 is SVGAGI in the germline V gene (reference sequence). The CDR3 length is 13 residues. This CDR3 is CASSLQIGYGYTF. The CDR3 DNA is TGTGCCAGCAGCCTCCAGATAGGGTATGGCTACACCTTC.

V gene TRBV9 combines with J gene TRBJ2-1, with 10 bases lining up with TRBD2. Germline V lookup: CDR1 SGDLS, CDR2 YYNGEE. CDR3 size: 15 residues. Trimming removed 0 bases from V and 9 bases from J; junction bases left unmatched: 6. CDR3 sequence: CASSVEASGGGEQFF. The CDR3 DNA reads TGTGCCAGCAGCGTAGAAGCTAGCGGGGGAGGTGAGCAGTTCTTC.

The chain joins TRBV5-1 to TRBJ1-1; 8 nucleotides match TRBD1. This CDR3 is 15 amino acids long. Trimming took 4 bases from V and 1 from J; bases not matched to a gene: 6. The germline gives CDR1 SGHRS, CDR2 YFSETQ. CDR3 sequence reads: CASSPEGTGNTEAFF. CDR3 bases: TGCGCCAGCAGCCCGGAAGGGACAGGGAACACTGAAGCTTTCTTT.

The chain has TRBV30 and TRBJ2-2; D unresolved. Germline lookup yields CDR1 GTSNPN and CDR2 SVGIG (reference sequence). The germline V and J ends were trimmed by 2 bases and 0 bases, with 7 bases remaining between them. The CDR3 consists of 14 residues. The CDR3 DNA reads as TGTGCCTGGAGTAAAGGGACGAACACCGGGGAGCTGTTTTTT. Translation: CAWSKGTNTGELFF.

This clone was picked up a small number of times. The chain recombines TRBV19 with TRBJ1-2; D call uncertain. The germline V gene has CDR1 LNHDA and CDR2 SQIVND (reference sequence). V shed 5 bases and J shed 5 bases, with 15 bases lying between them. CDR3 length: 14 residues. The CDR3 reads CASSGGVPLYGYTF. Written as DNA, the CDR3 is TGTGCCAGTAGTGGTGGCGTACCCCTATATGGCTACACCTTC. Complete variable domain (other parts from reference TRBV19 and TRBJ1-2): DGGITQSPKYLFRKEGQNVTLSCEQNLNHDAMYWYRQDPGQGLRLIYYSQIVNDFQKGDIAEGYSVSREKKESFPLTVTSAQKNPTAFYLCASSGGVPLYGYTFGSGTRLTVV.

The rearrangement joins TRBV19 to TRBJ2-2, with D unresolved. V lost 1 base to trimming and J lost 4 bases, with 7 bases between them. Germline CDR1 is LNHDA and CDR2 is SQIVND (reference sequence). CDR3 length: 14 amino acids. Written as DNA, the CDR3 is TGTGCCAGTAGTATAGGGGCCGGCACCGGGGAGCTGTTTTTT. This gives the protein CASSIGAGTGELFF.

This clone has just one count. This chain links TRBV7-2 with TRBJ2-5, with D perhaps TRBD2 (7 bases). The CDR3 is 14 amino acids. Germline values: CDR1 SGHTA, CDR2 FQGNSA. V lost 4 bases and J lost 1, with 10 bases in between. Here the CDR3 reads CASSYRGGQETQYF. As DNA, the CDR3 is TGTGCCAGCAGCTATAGGGGGGGCCAAGAGACCCAGTACTTC.

The genes are TRBV4-1 and TRBJ1-2; D unresolved. This CDR3 contains 14 residues. Germline-derived CDR1 and CDR2 are MGHRA and YSYEKL. Between the trimmed V and J ends, which lost 3 bases and 4 bases, there was a span of 12 bases. As DNA, the CDR3 is TGCGCCAGCAGCCATACGAGGACGGTCTATGGCTACACCTTC. Its protein product is CASSHTRTVYGYTF.